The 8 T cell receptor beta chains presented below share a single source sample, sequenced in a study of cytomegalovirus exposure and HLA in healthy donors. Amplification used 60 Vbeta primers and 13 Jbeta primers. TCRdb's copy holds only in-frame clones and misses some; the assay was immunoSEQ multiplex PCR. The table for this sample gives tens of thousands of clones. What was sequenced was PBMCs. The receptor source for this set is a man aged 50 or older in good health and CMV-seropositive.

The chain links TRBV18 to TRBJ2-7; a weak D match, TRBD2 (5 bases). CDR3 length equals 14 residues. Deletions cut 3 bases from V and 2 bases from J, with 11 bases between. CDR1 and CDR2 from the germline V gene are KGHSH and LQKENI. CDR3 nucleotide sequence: TGTGCCAGCTCACCCTTGGACGGGGCCTACGAGCAGTACTTC. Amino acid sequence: CASSPLDGAYEQYF.

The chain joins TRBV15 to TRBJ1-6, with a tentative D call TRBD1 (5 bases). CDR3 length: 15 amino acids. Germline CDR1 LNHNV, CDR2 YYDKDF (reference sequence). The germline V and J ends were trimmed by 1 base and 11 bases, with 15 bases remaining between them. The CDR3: CATSRALGHQAPLHF. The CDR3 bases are TGTGCCACCAGCAGAGCATTGGGGCACCAAGCACCCCTCCACTTT.

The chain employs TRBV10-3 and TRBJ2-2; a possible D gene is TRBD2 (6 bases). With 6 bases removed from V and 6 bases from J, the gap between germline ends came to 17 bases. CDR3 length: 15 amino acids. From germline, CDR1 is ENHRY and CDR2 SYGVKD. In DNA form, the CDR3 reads TGTGCCATCAGCCCCAACTTCGGGGGACCCGGGGAGCTGTTTTTT. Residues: CAISPNFGGPGELFF.

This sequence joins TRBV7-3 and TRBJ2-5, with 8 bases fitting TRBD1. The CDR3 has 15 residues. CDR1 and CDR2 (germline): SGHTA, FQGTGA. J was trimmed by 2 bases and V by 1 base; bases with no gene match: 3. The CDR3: CASSLNTGGQETQYF. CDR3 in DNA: TGTGCCAGCAGCTTAAATACAGGGGGTCAAGAGACCCAGTACTTC.

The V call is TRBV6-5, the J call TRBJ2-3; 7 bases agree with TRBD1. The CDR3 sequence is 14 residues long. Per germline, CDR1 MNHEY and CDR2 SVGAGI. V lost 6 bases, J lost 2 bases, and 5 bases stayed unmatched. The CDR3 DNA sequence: TGTGCCAGCAGAAGACAGGGAACCACAGATACGCAGTATTTT. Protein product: CASRRQGTTDTQYF.

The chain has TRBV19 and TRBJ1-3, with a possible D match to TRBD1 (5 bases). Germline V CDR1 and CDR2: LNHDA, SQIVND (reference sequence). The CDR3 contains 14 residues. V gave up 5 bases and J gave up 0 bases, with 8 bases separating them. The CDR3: CASSLGHSGNTIYF. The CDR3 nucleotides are TGTGCCAGTAGTCTCGGACACTCTGGAAACACCATATATTTT.

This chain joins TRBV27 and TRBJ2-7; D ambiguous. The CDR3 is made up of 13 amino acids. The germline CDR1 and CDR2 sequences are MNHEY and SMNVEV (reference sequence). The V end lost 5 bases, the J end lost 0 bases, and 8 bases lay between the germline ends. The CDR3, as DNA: TGTGCCAGCAGTCCCCGGTACTCCTACGAGCAGTACTTC. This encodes CASSPRYSYEQYF.

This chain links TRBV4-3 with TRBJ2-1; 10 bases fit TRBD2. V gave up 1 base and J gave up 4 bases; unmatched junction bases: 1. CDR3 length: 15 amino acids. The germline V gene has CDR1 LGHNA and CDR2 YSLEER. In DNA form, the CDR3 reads TGCGCCAGCAGCCAAGTTAGCGGGAGGTACAATGAGCAGTTCTTC. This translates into CASSQVSGRYNEQFF.